This T cell receptor beta chain is from a study of cytomegalovirus exposure and HLA in healthy donors. CDR1 is GTSNPN and CDR2 is SVGIG in the germline V gene (reference sequence). The CDR3 covers 17 residues. The junction had 15 bases not matched to a gene; V was cut back by 4 bases and J by 4 bases. Regarding donors, all were healthy bone marrow donors. Primers for the PCR totalled 60 Vbeta and 13 Jbeta. Measured with immunoSEQ multiplex PCR; TCRdb has only the in-frame clones, and not every one. The sample records fewer than 150,000 clones, 78% being singletons. The source material was PBMCs. The chain recombines TRBV30 with TRBJ2-3; 9 bases agree with TRBD2. This clonotype was obtained from a male donor in good health and CMV-seronegative. The DNA of the CDR3 is TGTGCCTGGAATATGGGAGGCGGGGGGGCTGGGGCAGATACGCAGTATTTT. This sequence encodes CAWNMGGGGAGADTQYF.